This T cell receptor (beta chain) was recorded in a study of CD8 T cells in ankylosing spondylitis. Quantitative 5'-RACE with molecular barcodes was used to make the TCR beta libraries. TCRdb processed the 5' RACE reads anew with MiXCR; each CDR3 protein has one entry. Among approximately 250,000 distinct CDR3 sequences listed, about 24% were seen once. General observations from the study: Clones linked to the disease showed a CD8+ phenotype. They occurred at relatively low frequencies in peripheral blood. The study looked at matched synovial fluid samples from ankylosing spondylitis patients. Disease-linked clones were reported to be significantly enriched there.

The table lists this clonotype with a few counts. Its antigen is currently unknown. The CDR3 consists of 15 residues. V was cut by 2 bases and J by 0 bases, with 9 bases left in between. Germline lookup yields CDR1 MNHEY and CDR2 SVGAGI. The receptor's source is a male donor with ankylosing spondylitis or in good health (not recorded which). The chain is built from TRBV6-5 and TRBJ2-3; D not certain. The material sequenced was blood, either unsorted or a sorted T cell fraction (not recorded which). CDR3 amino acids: CASSYEAASTDTQYF. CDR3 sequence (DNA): TGTGCCAGCAGTTACGAGGCAGCCAGCACAGATACGCAGTATTTT.